This T cell receptor beta chain derives from a study of blood T cell repertoires in COVID-19. Study-wide context: COVID-19 samples collected from the United States, Italy and Spain covered acute and convalescent phases.

Per the original methods: Reference gene primer amplification gave nucleated cell count estimates. Assay: immunoSEQ multiplex PCR; the TCRdb copy retains only in-frame clones and omits some. The DNA was the basis for D and trimming; V, J and clone size are from that table. Of some 130,000 clones listed, about 88% are singletons. Germline assignment: CDR1 SGDLS and CDR2 YYNGEE. V lost 2 bases, J lost 4 bases, and 14 bases lay in between. CDR3 size: 15 residues. The specimen was peripheral blood. The chain employs TRBV9 and TRBJ2-3; D possibly corresponds to TRBD2 (6 bases). The source is a man over 45 with active COVID-19. CDR3 sequence reads: CASSVAGRRADTQYF. CDR3 bases: TGTGCCAGCAGCGTTGCGGGTAGGAGGGCAGATACGCAGTATTTT.